These 23 T cell receptor beta chains were sequenced from one sample in a study of memory CD4+ T cells and cytomegalovirus serostatus. The table came from immunoSEQ multiplex PCR; TCRdb's copy has only in-frame clones and leaves some out. The sample includes about 25,000 clones, roughly 75% of them seen just once. Single viable CD3+CD4+CD8-CD45RO+ cells were sorted as the memory CD4+ T cells. Specimen: memory CD4+ T cells from blood. Receptors were obtained from an adult in good health and CMV-seronegative.

V gene TRBV28 combines with J gene TRBJ1-2, with D unresolved. V lost 10 bases to trimming and J lost 1 base, with 7 bases between them. The CDR3 spans 11 residues. Germline assignment: CDR1 MDHEN and CDR2 SYDVKM. This CDR3 reads CATLINYGYTF. The CDR3 DNA follows: TGTGCCACCCTTATTAACTATGGCTACACCTTC.

The chain combines TRBV7-8 with TRBJ2-2, with no clear D. Trimming shortened V by 2 bases and J by 6 bases, and 10 bases separated the two germline ends. Germline loops: CDR1 SGHVS, CDR2 FQNEAQ. This CDR3 spans 14 amino acids. DNA of the CDR3: TGTGCCAGCAGCTTAAGGTTGTCTTCCGGGGAGCTGTTTTTT. Its protein is CASSLRLSSGELFF.

The chain uses TRBV7-2 and TRBJ1-2; D possibly corresponds to TRBD1 (6 bases). CDR3 length equals 13 residues. Germline CDR1 reads SGHTA; CDR2 reads FQGNSA. V was pared by 3 bases and J by 2 bases, with 7 bases between. CDR3 coding DNA: TGTGCCAGCAGCTTCGGACAGAACTATGGCTACACCTTC. It specifies CASSFGQNYGYTF.

V is TRBV29-1 and J is TRBJ2-3; 8 nucleotides match TRBD2. CDR1 is SQVTM and CDR2 is ANQGSEA in the germline V gene. This CDR3 region has 14 residues. V was pared by 5 bases and J by 6 bases, with 10 bases of the junction left unmatched. The CDR3 protein is CSVNTGTSKDTQYF. For the CDR3, the DNA is TGCAGCGTTAATACCGGGACTAGTAAGGATACGCAGTATTTT.

The chain links TRBV27 to TRBJ1-5; D not resolved. Between the trimmed V and J ends, which lost 8 bases and 7 bases, there was a span of 15 bases. Per the germline V gene, CDR1 is MNHEY and CDR2 is SMNVEV (reference sequence). The CDR3 contains 13 residues. The CDR3 coding sequence is TGTGCCAGCTCGAGGACTCCGCGGCAGCCCCAGCATTTT. Amino acids: CASSRTPRQPQHF.

V usage is TRBV5-6 and J usage is TRBJ2-7; no clear D gene. The V gene's germline CDR1 is SGHDT and CDR2 YYEEEE. Trimming stripped 3 bases from V and 4 bases from J, with 11 bases between. The CDR3 has 13 residues. The CDR3 DNA reads TGTGCCAGCAGCTCGACCACAGTGTACGAGCAGTACTTC. This sequence encodes CASSSTTVYEQYF.

The rearrangement joins TRBV5-6 to TRBJ1-2, with D unclear. Germline V gene lookup returns CDR1 SGHDT and CDR2 YYEEEE. Trimming pared 6 bases from V and 5 bases from J, leaving 11 bases between. This CDR3 is built from 12 residues. In DNA form, the CDR3 reads TGTGCCAGCAAGCAGAACTCTTATGGCTACACCTTC. Its translation: CASKQNSYGYTF.

Only a few counts were recorded for this clone. The J gene is TRBJ2-7, the V gene TRBV7-3; 7 bases are a match to TRBD1. The CDR3 extends over 14 amino acids. V gave up 2 bases and J gave up 6 bases; unmatched junction bases: 7. Germline V gives CDR1 SGHTA, CDR2 FQGTGA. The CDR3 protein is CASSLGGTGAEQYF. Written as DNA, the CDR3 is TGTGCCAGCAGCTTAGGAGGAACAGGGGCCGAGCAGTACTTC.

The J gene is TRBJ1-6, the V gene TRBV9; TRBD1 matches 7 bases. The J segment lost 6 bases and the V segment lost 3 bases, leaving 6 bases of the junction unmatched. In germline, CDR1 is SGDLS, CDR2 YYNGEE. The CDR3 totals 15 residues. CDR3 sequence reads: CASSDRGLGNSPLHF. Here the CDR3 DNA reads TGTGCCAGCAGCGACAGGGGCTTAGGTAATTCACCCCTCCACTTT.

This chain links TRBV28 with TRBJ1-1; possible D gene TRBD1, 5 bases. The CDR3 totals 14 residues. The germline V gene encodes CDR1 MDHEN and CDR2 SYDVKM. V was cut by 10 bases and J by 2 bases, with 17 bases left in between. The CDR3 sequence is CATLVGGKNTEAFF. CDR3 bases: TGTGCCACCCTAGTGGGGGGAAAAAACACTGAAGCTTTCTTT.

In this sample, this clone turned up once. The CDR3 loop is CASRGRDSGTEAFF. The CDR3 coding sequence is TGTGCCAGCAGGGGCAGGGACAGTGGCACTGAAGCTTTCTTT. The chain couples TRBV6-6 to TRBJ1-1; 7 bases fit TRBD1. V shed 6 bases and J 4 bases; nucleotides not matched to a gene: 8. This CDR3 has 14 amino acids. Germline lookup yields CDR1 MNHNY and CDR2 SVGAGI (reference sequence).

The chain uses TRBV19 and TRBJ2-5; 9 nucleotides align to TRBD2. The CDR3 is 15 amino acids. V dropped 8 bases and J dropped 4; count of bases not matched to a gene: 11. Germline CDR1 is LNHDA and CDR2 is SQIVND (reference sequence). In DNA form, the CDR3 reads TGTGCCAGTCAGGGGACGGCGGGAGGGCGAGAGACCCAGTACTTC. Residues: CASQGTAGGRETQYF.

The sample holds a few counts of this clone. V gene TRBV19 combines with J gene TRBJ1-1, with 7 bases lining up with TRBD1. J lost 7 bases, V lost 3 bases, and 5 bases had no gene match. The CDR3 length is 13 residues. Germline V CDR1 and CDR2: LNHDA, SQIVND (reference sequence). CDR3 coding DNA: TGTGCCAGTAGTATTGTTTGGGACAGTGAAGCTTTCTTT. Translated: CASSIVWDSEAFF.

This clone was seen a few times. V is TRBV2 and J is TRBJ1-1; D unclear. Germline loops: CDR1 SNHLY, CDR2 FYNNEI. Trimming removed 1 base from V and 1 base from J, with 7 bases in between. The CDR3 extends over 14 amino acids. The CDR3 nucleotides are TGTGCCAGCAGTGAAGAACGGAAGAACACTGAAGCTTTCTTT. This sequence encodes CASSEERKNTEAFF.

The rearrangement uses TRBV11-3 and TRBJ2-1, with D unresolved. The ends were cut back, 0 bases at V and 8 bases at J, with 8 bases in the middle. The CDR3 extends over 13 amino acids. CDR1 SGHNT and CDR2 YENEEA come from the germline V gene. In DNA form, the CDR3 reads TGTGCCAGCAGCTTAGACCTGGAAGATGAGCAGTTCTTC. This gives the protein CASSLDLEDEQFF. Full variable domain (missing parts from reference TRBV11-3 and TRBJ2-1): EAGVVQSPRYKIIEKKQPVAFWCNPISGHNTLYWYLQNLGQGPELLIRYENEEAVDDSQLPKDRFSAERLKGVDSTLKIQPAELGDSAVYLCASSLDLEDEQFFGPGTRLTVL.

The chain joins TRBV7-9 to TRBJ1-2, with D possibly being TRBD1 (6 bases). This CDR3 has 13 residues. CDR1 is SEHNR, CDR2 FQNEAQ, per germline (reference sequence). V was cut by 1 base and J by 6 bases, with 9 bases left in between. The CDR3 DNA reads TGTGCCAGCAGCTTAGACAGGGCAGATGGCTACACCTTC. Translated, it gives CASSLDRADGYTF.

This rearrangement joins TRBV30 to TRBJ1-2; D ambiguous. This CDR3 is 13 amino acids long. V shed 3 bases and J shed 1 base, with 9 bases lying between them. CDR1 is GTSNPN and CDR2 is SVGIG in the germline V gene (reference sequence). CDR3 residues: CAWRAASNYGYTF. DNA for the CDR3: TGTGCCTGGAGGGCGGCAAGTAACTATGGCTACACCTTC. Supplemented by reference TRBV30 and TRBJ1-2, the full variable domain reads SQTIHQWPATLVQPVGSPLSLECTVEGTSNPNLYWYRQAAGRGLQLLFYSVGIGQISSEVPQNLSASRPQDRQFILSSKKLLLSDSGFYLCAWRAASNYGYTFGSGTRLTVV.

This chain connects TRBV5-1 to TRBJ2-5; no firm D call. In germline, CDR1 is SGHRS, CDR2 YFSETQ. V gave up 0 bases and J gave up 5 bases, with 5 bases separating them. The CDR3 is 12 amino acids. CDR3 region: CASSLAGETQYF. CDR3 coding DNA: TGCGCCAGCAGCTTGGCCGGGGAGACCCAGTACTTC. The entire variable domain, with the rest obtained from reference TRBV5-1 and TRBJ2-5, is as follows: KAGVTQTPRYLIKTRGQQVTLSCSPISGHRSVSWYQQTPGQGLQFLFEYFSETQRNKGNFPGRFSGRQFSNSRSEMNVSTLELGDSALYLCASSLAGETQYFGPGTRLLVL.

CDR3 DNA sequence: TGTGCCAGCAGTCCCATCAATACAGATACGCAGTATTTT. Translation gives CASSPINTDTQYF. The gene calls are TRBV28 and TRBJ2-3; D is uncertain. Between the trimmed V and J ends, which lost 5 bases and 3 bases, there was a span of 9 bases. Germline V gene sequence: CDR1 MDHEN, CDR2 SYDVKM. The CDR3 length is 13 residues.

This chain uses TRBV7-2 with TRBJ2-5; 8 bases are a match to TRBD2. CDR3 length: 15 amino acids. J was trimmed by 7 bases and V by 5 bases; bases with no gene match: 12. The V gene's germline CDR1 is SGHTA and CDR2 FQGNSA. The DNA for the CDR3 is TGTGCCAGCAGCAATAATGCGGGGGGATCTGTGACCCAGTACTTC. This translates into CASSNNAGGSVTQYF.

The gene calls are TRBV7-8 and TRBJ2-7; a weak D match, TRBD2 (5 bases). This CDR3 is built from 14 residues. The germline V gene has CDR1 SGHVS and CDR2 FQNEAQ. V was clipped by 1 base and J by 4 bases, with 11 bases between them. CDR3 amino acids: CASSLDIGRYEQYF. The DNA for the CDR3 is TGTGCCAGCAGCTTAGACATTGGGAGATACGAGCAGTACTTC.

Here the CDR3 reads CASRGGSSYEQYF. For the CDR3, the DNA is TGTGCCAGCCGGGGCGGGAGTTCATACGAGCAGTACTTC. J is TRBJ2-7 and V is TRBV7-2, with 7 bases aligning to TRBD2. Trimming at V came to 8 bases and at J to 4 bases, leaving 8 bases not matched to a gene. In germline, CDR1 is SGHTA, CDR2 FQGNSA. The CDR3 extends over 13 amino acids.

The chain combines TRBV18 with TRBJ1-2; D perhaps matches TRBD1 (5 bases). From germline, CDR1 is KGHSH and CDR2 LQKENI. This CDR3 comprises 13 residues. With 6 bases removed from V and 8 bases from J, the gap between germline ends came to 16 bases. In DNA, the CDR3 is TGTGCCAGCTCGCTGGGACCGACGGGGGGCTACACCTTC. Translated: CASSLGPTGGYTF.